This is a list of T cell receptor beta chains from one sample in a study of T-cell reconstitution after alpha-beta-depleted transplantation in children. TCRdb re-called the PCR reads through MiXCR, storing one row per CDR3 protein. The sample lists more than 400,000 distinct CDR3 sequences, approximately 10% occurring once. The material sequenced was PBMCs, mostly from graft donor cells, taken 180 days after TCRalphabeta/CD19-depleted stem cell transplant. All receptors derive from a female patient between 2 and 15 years old who had a stem cell transplant for aplastic anemia, so the T cells may come from the graft donor. Each CDR3 is given with its conserved first and last residue. The D gene is left open where the match is weak. Expanded clones get a size class; other rows say once, few or many, or leave the size out.

cdr3_nt cdr3_aa v_call cdr3_length d_call j_call clone_size
TGCGCCGCAGGCCCCACAGGGACCGGCCAAAACATTCAGTACTTC CAAGPTGTGQNIQYF TRBV20-1 15 - TRBJ2-4 -
TGTGCCAGCAGCAGTCGGGTCTGGAGCGACGAGCAGTACTTC CASSSRVWSDEQYF TRBV27 14 - TRBJ2-7 few
TGTGCCAGCTCACGACGGGACAGGGGACGCAATCAGCCCCAGCATTTT CASSRRDRGRNQPQHF TRBV18 16 TRBD1 TRBJ1-5 few
TGTGCCAGCAGCCACAGGGGCGACGGGGAGCTGTTTTTT CASSHRGDGELFF TRBV12-3/TRBV12-4 13 TRBD1 TRBJ2-2 few
TGTGCCAGCAGCCTCCCGGCTAGCGGGGGGAACACCGGGGAGCTGTTTTTT CASSLPASGGNTGELFF TRBV7-6 17 TRBD2 TRBJ2-2 -
TGTGCCAGCAGGTCAACAGGGTTTTACGGGGAGCTGTTTTTT CASRSTGFYGELFF TRBV6-1 14 - TRBJ2-2 -
TGTGCCAGCAGCCTAACAAGTTCCTACGAGCAGTACTTC CASSLTSSYEQYF TRBV6-2/TRBV6-3 13 - TRBJ2-7 many
TGCGCCAGCAGCCCGAGCAGGCAGAACACCGGGGAGCTGTTTTTT CASSPSRQNTGELFF TRBV5-1 15 - TRBJ2-2 many
TGTGCCAGCAGTTACCCTCAGCCCCAGCATTTT CASSYPQPQHF TRBV6-2/TRBV6-3 11 - TRBJ1-5 few
TGTGCCAGCAGCTTTCTAAACCCTTTCAATGAGCAGTTCTTC CASSFLNPFNEQFF TRBV7-2 14 - TRBJ2-1 many
TGTGCCAGCAGTTTCCTCGGGGGGCGCGGGAAAACAGATACGCAGTATTTT CASSFLGGRGKTDTQYF TRBV27 17 - TRBJ2-3 few
TGCGCCAGCAGCCCGGGTGGCGGGAGCTTCGATGAGCAGTTCTTC CASSPGGGSFDEQFF TRBV5-1 15 TRBD2 TRBJ2-1 -
TGTGCCACCAGCGGGCCCGGCCTCACGAAAGGCACCGGGGAGCTGTTTTTT CATSGPGLTKGTGELFF TRBV24-1 17 - TRBJ2-2 few
TGTGCCAGCAGGGAACGGGGGGCGCGAGAGACCCAGTACTTC CASRERGARETQYF TRBV6-1 14 - TRBJ2-5 few
TGTGCCAGCAGCACCCCGACTACGAGCTCCTACAATGAGCAGTTCTTC CASSTPTTSSYNEQFF TRBV11-3 16 - TRBJ2-1 few
TGTGCCAGCAGTAGAGGGACAGTCAGCTATGGCTACACCTTC CASSRGTVSYGYTF TRBV12-3/TRBV12-4 14 TRBD1 TRBJ1-2 -
TGTGCCAGCAGGCGGACTACGACGCGCTATTACTATGGCTACACCTTC CASRRTTTRYYYGYTF TRBV28 16 - TRBJ1-2 -
TGTGCCAGCAGCCAAGCGCCGCCAGGCGGAACCGGGGAGCTGTTTTTC CASSQAPPGGTGELFF TRBV4-2 16 - TRBJ2-2 -
TGTGCCAGCAGCTCTTCCCCGGGGCGTGAAAAACTGTTTTTT CASSSSPGREKLFF TRBV7-2 14 - TRBJ1-4 few
TGTGCCAGCGAGCCGGGACTAGGAAACGCAGATACGCAGTATTTT CASEPGLGNADTQYF TRBV9 15 TRBD2 TRBJ2-3 many
TGTGCCAGCAGCTTCACTAGCGGAACCTACAATGAGCAGTTCTTC CASSFTSGTYNEQFF TRBV11-3 15 TRBD2 TRBJ2-1 -
TGCAGCGTCGCCACAGGGCTCCCTACCTACGAGCAGTACTTC CSVATGLPTYEQYF TRBV29-1 14 - TRBJ2-7 many
TGTGCCAGCAGCGGACTAGCGGGAGCCCGACGCTCCTACAATGAGCAGTTCTTC CASSGLAGARRSYNEQFF TRBV11-1 18 TRBD2 TRBJ2-1 -
TGTGCCAGCAGCTTAGGCGGTAAAAGTAAGGTTAATGAGCAGTTCTTC CASSLGGKSKVNEQFF TRBV7-2 16 - TRBJ2-1 -
TGTGCCAGCAGTTTATATCATAGGACTAGCGGTCAAGAGACCCAGTACTTC CASSLYHRTSGQETQYF TRBV27 17 TRBD2 TRBJ2-5 -
TGTGCCAGCAGCCAACTCATCTGGACAGAGGCTGTGGAGACCCAGTACTTC CASSQLIWTEAVETQYF TRBV14 17 - TRBJ2-5 few
TGTGCCAGCTCACCACGGGTCGACAGGGGTGGCTCTGGAAACACCATATATTTT CASSPRVDRGGSGNTIYF TRBV18 18 TRBD1 TRBJ1-3 few
TGCAGCGTTAGGGACAGGAGATACAATGAGCAGTTCTTC CSVRDRRYNEQFF TRBV29-1 13 TRBD1 TRBJ2-1 -
TGCAGTTTTTTATCTAGCGGGAGGGAGACCCAGTACTTC CSFLSSGRETQYF TRBV20-1 13 TRBD2 TRBJ2-5 few
TGCAGTGCTACCATGGGACAGGGTTTTCCGAACACTGAAGCTTTCTTT CSATMGQGFPNTEAFF TRBV20-1 16 TRBD1 TRBJ1-1 many
TGTGCCAGCAGTCCTAGAGGCCCTGGACAGGGGGCGAACAACTATGGCTACACCTTC CASSPRGPGQGANNYGYTF TRBV27 19 TRBD1 TRBJ1-2 -
TGTGCCAGCAGCCCGACAGGGTACCGCAATCAGCCCCAGCATTTT CASSPTGYRNQPQHF TRBV12-3/TRBV12-4 15 TRBD1 TRBJ1-5 -
TGTGCCAGCAGCTTTACCCGTCGCGGGAGATGGGAGACCCAGTACTTC CASSFTRRGRWETQYF TRBV11-2 16 TRBD2 TRBJ2-5 few
TGCAGTTCTCACACGCGGGGGGCGGATACGCAGTATTTT CSSHTRGADTQYF TRBV20-1 13 TRBD2 TRBJ2-3 -
TGTGCCAGCAGTCCCTCCGGGACTCCTCGTGTCGGGGAGCTGTTTTTT CASSPSGTPRVGELFF TRBV12-3/TRBV12-4 16 - TRBJ2-2 many
TGTGCCAGCAGGGGGGCGGGACCCAATCAGCCCCAGCATTTT CASRGAGPNQPQHF TRBV6-1 14 - TRBJ1-5 -
TGCGCCAGCAGCCCAGGACAGGGGAGGTCGGCGCCCCAGCATTTT CASSPGQGRSAPQHF TRBV5-1 15 TRBD1 TRBJ1-5 -
TGTGCCAGTAAGGAGGGATTCAAAAACATTCAGTACTTC CASKEGFKNIQYF TRBV19 13 - TRBJ2-4 -
TGTGCCAGCAGAACACGTACAGGGGGTGATGGGCATGAGCAGTTCTTC CASRTRTGGDGHEQFF TRBV7-2 16 TRBD1 TRBJ2-1 few
TGTGCCAGCAGCCCCTCCGATAGCGGGGGAAAGTACAATGAGCAGTTCTTC CASSPSDSGGKYNEQFF TRBV7-3 17 TRBD2 TRBJ2-1 few
TGTGCCTGGAGTGTACCTAGCGGGGGAAACATTCAGTACTTC CAWSVPSGGNIQYF TRBV30 14 TRBD2 TRBJ2-4 few
TGTGCCAGCAGCAGACTAGAGCTAAACCGCTACGAGCAGTACTTC CASSRLELNRYEQYF TRBV6-2/TRBV6-3 15 - TRBJ2-7 -
TGCAGCGTTGACCTAGCGGGAGACAATGAGCAGTTCTTC CSVDLAGDNEQFF TRBV29-1 13 TRBD2 TRBJ2-1 few
TGCAGTGCCCTGGGTAGCCGACCGAGGAAGGGGACCGGGGTATATGGCTACACCTTC CSALGSRPRKGTGVYGYTF TRBV20-1 19 - TRBJ1-2 -
TGTGCCAGCAGAGGGGACAGGGAGTATGGCTACACCTTC CASRGDREYGYTF TRBV7-2 13 TRBD1 TRBJ1-2 -
TGCGCCAGCAGCCAAGAAGAACTACGTGTCAATGAGCAGTTCTTC CASSQEELRVNEQFF TRBV4-3 15 - TRBJ2-1 few
TGTGCCAGCGCAACTAGCGGGGCCCCCCAAGGGGCCCAGTACTTC CASATSGAPQGAQYF TRBV12-3/TRBV12-4 15 TRBD2 TRBJ2-5 -
TGCGCCAGCAGCTTGCGAGGCGTTGCGAACACTGAAGCTTTCTTT CASSLRGVANTEAFF TRBV5-1 15 - TRBJ1-1 few
TGTGCCAGCCTACAGGGGGGACCTGAAGCTTTCTTT CASLQGGPEAFF TRBV19 12 TRBD1 TRBJ1-1 few
TGTGCCATCAGTGAGTCACTAGCGGGGCCCCAAGAGACCCAGTACTTC CAISESLAGPQETQYF TRBV10-3 16 TRBD2 TRBJ2-5 few
TGCGCCAGCAGCCAAGAACAGGGGGGCGGGTTCGGGGAGCTGTTTTTT CASSQEQGGGFGELFF TRBV4-1 16 TRBD1 TRBJ2-2 -
TGTGCCAGCAGTCCCCCCCTGGGCAGGAGTATGGGCTACACCTTC CASSPPLGRSMGYTF TRBV6-1 15 - TRBJ1-2 -
TGTGCCAGCAGTTTGTACGGGAGGACCTACAATGAGCAGTTCTTC CASSLYGRTYNEQFF TRBV12-3/TRBV12-4 15 TRBD2 TRBJ2-1 -
TGCAGTGCTAGGAGAACCGGGGCCGAGACCCAGTACTTC CSARRTGAETQYF TRBV20-1 13 - TRBJ2-5 -
TGCAGTGCCGAGTTGGGGAGGGTTCTTGGCTACACCTTC CSAELGRVLGYTF TRBV20-1 13 - TRBJ1-2 -
TGTGCCAGCAGCTTTGGGAGCTCTGGAAACACCATATATTTT CASSFGSSGNTIYF TRBV7-2 14 - TRBJ1-3 many
TGTGCCATCAGTGATCCACTAGCCGGGAGATCTACAGGAGAGACCCAGTACTTC CAISDPLAGRSTGETQYF TRBV10-3 18 - TRBJ2-5 -
TGTGCCAGCAGTGAATCGCGGGGGCCCTACTCTGGGGCCAACGTCCTGACTTTC CASSESRGPYSGANVLTF TRBV25-1 18 - TRBJ2-6 few
TGTGCCAGCAGCGGGGAGTCCCACGAGCAGTACTTC CASSGESHEQYF TRBV7-2 12 - TRBJ2-7 many